A selection of T cell receptor beta chains follows, all from one sample in a study of T cell responses to AZD1222 COVID-19 vaccine. Sequencing used immunoSEQ multiplex PCR; TCRdb keeps in-frame clones, though not all of them. This table holds roughly 100,000 clones, 75% to 95% found once. The sample was peripheral blood, taken on day 0 of AZD1222 vaccination. These TCRs come from an adult in good health. Each CDR3 is given with its conserved first and last residue. The D gene is left open where the match is weak. Not every row has a clone size; where given, it reads once, few, many or a size class.

j_call v_call d_call clone_size cdr3_nt cdr3_aa
TRBJ2-7 TRBV7-9 TRBD2 - TGTGCCAGCAGCTCCAAGCGGCTAGCGGGTATCGTACCCTACGAGCAGTACTTC CASSSKRLAGIVPYEQYF
TRBJ1-2 TRBV28 TRBD1 - TGTGCCAGCAGCCCCCCCTCCGGGACAGGAATCTATGGCTACACCTTC CASSPPSGTGIYGYTF
TRBJ1-3 TRBV7-8 - once TGTGCCAGCAGCCCAGCTGGAAACACCATATATTTT CASSPAGNTIYF
TRBJ2-7 TRBV6-1 - - TGTGCCAGCAGTGAAGCCTCCACAGGGTTCGACGAGCAGTACTTC CASSEASTGFDEQYF
TRBJ1-5 TRBV7-3 TRBD1 once TGTGCCAGCAGCCCAGACAGGGGCGGTCAGCCCCAGCATTTT CASSPDRGGQPQHF
TRBJ2-5 TRBV18 - - TGTGCCAGCTCACCAAGGTTGGAGACCCAGTACTTC CASSPRLETQYF
TRBJ2-5 TRBV9 TRBD2 - TGTGCCAGCAGCGGAGTAGCGGGATTAGGAGAGACCCAGTACTTC CASSGVAGLGETQYF
TRBJ1-1 TRBV10-3 - - TGTGCCATCTCCGCCCGGACCGGGGCTGAAGCTTTCTTT CAISARTGAEAFF
TRBJ2-5 TRBV28 TRBD2 - TGTGCCAGCAGTTTAGGGCTAGCGGGGAGACAAGAGACCCAGTACTTC CASSLGLAGRQETQYF
TRBJ2-7 TRBV5-1 - - TGCGCCAGCAGCCTAGGGACCGCTACCTACGAGCAGTACTTC CASSLGTATYEQYF
TRBJ2-7 TRBV7-9 TRBD1 - TGTGCCAGCAGCTCGGGACAGGGAAACAGGTACGAGCAGTACTTC CASSSGQGNRYEQYF
TRBJ1-1 TRBV24-1 TRBD1 - TGTGCCACCAGTGGAGGGGGCAAGGGGGCCACTGAAGCTTTCTTT CATSGGGKGATEAFF
TRBJ2-5 TRBV7-2 TRBD2 - TGTGCCAGCAGCTTATTTCGCGCGGGAGGTCAAGAGACCCAGTACTTC CASSLFRAGGQETQYF
TRBJ2-1 TRBV9 TRBD2 - TGTGCCAGCAGCGCTGGGATTCCGGGACTAGCACAGGGGAATGAGCAGTTCTTC CASSAGIPGLAQGNEQFF
TRBJ2-7 TRBV28 - - TGTGCCAGCAATATAGGAAGGTACCCCTACGAGCAGTACTTC CASNIGRYPYEQYF
TRBJ1-2 TRBV30 TRBD1 few TGTGCCTGGATCAGGGGGCGAGGCTATGGCTACACCTTC CAWIRGRGYGYTF
TRBJ2-3 TRBV13 - - TGTGCCAGCAGCTTGAGGGGTACCCCTAGCACAGATACGCAGTATTTT CASSLRGTPSTDTQYF
TRBJ1-2 TRBV6-5 - once TGTGCCAGCAGTTACGCCCAGAACTATGGCTACACCTTC CASSYAQNYGYTF
TRBJ1-1 TRBV27 - - TGTGCCAGCAGTCTTCGCACTGAAGCTTTCTTT CASSLRTEAFF
TRBJ2-2 TRBV11-2 - once TGTGCCAGCAGCTCAAGGACAGCTCGCCACACCGGGGAGGTGCTGTTTTTT CASSSRTARHTGEVLFF
TRBJ2-6 TRBV15 - - TGTGCCACCAGCAGAGATCACTCTGGGGCCAACGTCCTGACTTTC CATSRDHSGANVLTF
TRBJ2-7 TRBV5-1 - - TGCGCCAGCAGCACCAACCAGGGGGGAACCTACGAGCAGTACTTC CASSTNQGGTYEQYF
TRBJ2-1 TRBV7-2 - - TGTGCCAGCAGCTTAGTCCCGCAAACCTCCTACAATGAGCAGTTCTTC CASSLVPQTSYNEQFF
TRBJ1-2 TRBV30 - - TGTGCCTGGAGTGCCCAGACAGTCCGAGCTAACTATGGCTACACCTTC CAWSAQTVRANYGYTF
TRBJ1-3 TRBV7-9 - few TGTGCCAGCAGCTCCAGCGGGGGTAGAAACACCATATATTTT CASSSSGGRNTIYF
TRBJ1-5 TRBV27 - - TGTGCCAGCAGTTTTATTGGTATCGGCAGCAATCAGCCCCAGCATTTT CASSFIGIGSNQPQHF
TRBJ1-4 TRBV6-5 - - TGTGCCAGCAGTCCGCAGGAGAACGCTGAAAAACTGTTTTTT CASSPQENAEKLFF
TRBJ1-1 TRBV7-9 - - TGTGCCAGCAGCTTAGCGGGAACCGCGAGGGGTCGGAACACTGAAGCTTTCTTT CASSLAGTARGRNTEAFF
TRBJ2-7 TRBV15 TRBD1 - TGTGCCACCAGCAGTCGGACAGGGGCAAGGGCGGGGCAGTACTTC CATSSRTGARAGQYF
TRBJ1-3 TRBV5-1 TRBD1 - TGCGCCAGCAGCGTTGACAGGGTCGAAAACACCATATATTTT CASSVDRVENTIYF
TRBJ2-1 TRBV4-3 - - TGCGCCAGCAGCCAAGCTGAAGCGGTCTCCTACAATGAGCAGTTCTTC CASSQAEAVSYNEQFF
TRBJ2-2 TRBV5-5 TRBD1 - TGTGCCAGCAGCTTCTCGGGACAGGGGGCTGGTGGGGAGCTGTTTTTT CASSFSGQGAGGELFF
TRBJ1-5 TRBV30 - - TGTGCCTGGAGTGAGGACGGCAACAATCAGCCCCAGCATTTT CAWSEDGNNQPQHF
TRBJ2-1 TRBV10-3 - - TGTGCCATCAGTGAGTCGCCCTCCTACAATGAGCAGTTCTTC CAISESPSYNEQFF
TRBJ2-7 TRBV29-1 - - TGCAGCGTTGGAGGGACGGCGTACGAGCAGTACTTC CSVGGTAYEQYF
TRBJ2-7 TRBV5-1 TRBD2 - TGCGCCAGCAGCTTGTCAGCGGGAGGAGTCTCCTACGAGCAGTACTTC CASSLSAGGVSYEQYF